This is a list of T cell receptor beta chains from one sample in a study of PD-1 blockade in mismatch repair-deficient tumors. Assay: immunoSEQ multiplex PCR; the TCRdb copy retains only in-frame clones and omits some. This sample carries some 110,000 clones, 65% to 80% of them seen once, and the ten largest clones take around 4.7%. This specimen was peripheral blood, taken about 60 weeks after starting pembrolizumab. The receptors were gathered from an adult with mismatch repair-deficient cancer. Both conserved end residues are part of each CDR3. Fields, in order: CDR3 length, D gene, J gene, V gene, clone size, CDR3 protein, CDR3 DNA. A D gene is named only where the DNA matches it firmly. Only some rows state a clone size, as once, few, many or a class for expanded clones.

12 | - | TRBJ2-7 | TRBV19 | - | CASGHPTYEQYF | TGTGCCAGCGGCCACCCAACCTACGAGCAGTACTTC
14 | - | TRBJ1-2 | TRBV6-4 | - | CASSTGLYGYGYTF | TGTGCCAGCAGTACAGGGTTATATGGCTATGGCTACACCTTC
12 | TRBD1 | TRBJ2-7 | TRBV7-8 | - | CASSWDRGEQYF | TGTGCCAGCAGCTGGGACAGGGGCGAGCAGTACTTC
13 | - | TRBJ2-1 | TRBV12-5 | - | CASGLGVKDEQFF | TGTGCTAGTGGTTTGGGGGTAAAGGATGAGCAGTTCTTC
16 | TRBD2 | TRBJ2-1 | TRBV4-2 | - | CASSQGTNTKYNEQFF | TGTGCCAGCAGCCAGGGGACTAACACAAAATACAATGAGCAGTTCTTC
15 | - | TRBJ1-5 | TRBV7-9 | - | CASSPGTGSAQPQHF | TGTGCCAGCAGCCCAGGCACGGGGTCGGCTCAGCCCCAGCATTTT
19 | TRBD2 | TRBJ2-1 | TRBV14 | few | CASSQKSRTSGRTYNEQFF | TGTGCCAGCAGCCAAAAAAGCCGGACTAGCGGGAGAACCTACAATGAGCAGTTCTTC
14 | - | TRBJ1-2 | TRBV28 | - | CASSPDPSGGGYTF | TGTGCCAGTTCCCCTGACCCTTCAGGAGGAGGCTACACCTTC
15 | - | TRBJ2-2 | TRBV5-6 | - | CASSSLTGATGELFF | TGTGCCAGCAGCTCATTGACAGGAGCTACCGGGGAGCTGTTTTTT
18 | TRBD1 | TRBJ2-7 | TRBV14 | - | CASSRTGQGRTRVYEQYF | TGTGCCAGCAGCCGCACGGGACAGGGAAGGACTAGGGTCTACGAGCAGTACTTC
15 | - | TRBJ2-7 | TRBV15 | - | CATSRESDSGYEQYF | TGTGCCACCAGCAGAGAAAGCGACAGTGGTTACGAGCAGTACTTC
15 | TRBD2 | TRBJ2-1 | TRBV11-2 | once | CASRRLAGGWNEQFF | TGTGCCAGCAGAAGACTAGCGGGTGGTTGGAATGAGCAGTTCTTC
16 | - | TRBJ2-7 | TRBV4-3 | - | CASSQDSLALGGEQYF | TGCGCCAGCAGCCAAGATTCACTAGCTCTGGGGGGCGAGCAGTACTTC
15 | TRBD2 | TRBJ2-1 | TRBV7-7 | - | CASSLVPGRASEQFF | TGTGCTAGCAGCTTAGTCCCCGGGAGGGCTAGTGAGCAGTTCTTC
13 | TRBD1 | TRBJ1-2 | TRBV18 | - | CASSPGTDYGYTF | TGTGCCAGCTCCCCCGGGACAGACTATGGCTACACCTTC
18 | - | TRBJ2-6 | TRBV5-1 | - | CASSLVPAPGSGANVLTF | TGCGCCAGCAGCTTGGTTCCGGCCCCAGGCTCTGGGGCCAACGTCCTGACTTTC
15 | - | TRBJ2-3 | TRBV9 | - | CASSLQGRDTDTQYF | TGTGCCAGCAGCTTACAGGGTCGGGACACAGATACGCAGTATTTT
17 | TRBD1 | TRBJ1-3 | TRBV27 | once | CASSPQGQGAGGNTIYF | TGTGCCAGCAGTCCCCAGGGACAGGGGGCAGGTGGAAACACCATATATTTT
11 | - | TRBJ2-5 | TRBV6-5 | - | CASSGKETQYF | TGTGCCAGCAGTGGAAAAGAGACCCAGTACTTC
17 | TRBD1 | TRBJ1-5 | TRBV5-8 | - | CASSARTGTYSNQPQHF | TGTGCCAGCAGCGCACGGACAGGCACGTATAGCAATCAGCCCCAGCATTTT
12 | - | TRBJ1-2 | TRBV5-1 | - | CASSLDRGGYTF | TGCGCCAGCAGCCTTGATAGGGGGGGCTACACCTTC
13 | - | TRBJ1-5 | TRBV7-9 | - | CASSLLSNQPQHF | TGTGCCAGCAGCTTACTCAGCAATCAGCCCCAGCATTTT
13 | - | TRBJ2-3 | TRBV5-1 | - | CASSEETSDTQYF | TGCGCCAGCAGCGAGGAGACATCAGATACGCAGTATTTT
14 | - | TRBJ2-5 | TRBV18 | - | CASSPGYPSGAQYF | TGTGCCAGCTCACCAGGCTACCCGAGTGGGGCCCAGTACTTC
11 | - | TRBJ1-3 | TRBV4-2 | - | CASSLGNTIYF | TGTGCCAGCAGTTTGGGAAACACCATATATTTT
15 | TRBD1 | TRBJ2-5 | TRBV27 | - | CASSPGTGGAETQYF | TGTGCCAGCAGTCCCGGGACAGGGGGCGCAGAGACCCAGTACTTC
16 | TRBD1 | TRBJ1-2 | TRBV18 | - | CASSPGGTGGFDGYTF | TGTGCCAGCTCACCGGGTGGGACAGGGGGCTTCGATGGCTACACCTTC
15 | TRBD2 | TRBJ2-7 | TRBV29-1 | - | CSVDISGSGSYEQYF | TGCAGCGTTGACATAAGCGGGAGCGGGTCCTACGAGCAGTACTTC
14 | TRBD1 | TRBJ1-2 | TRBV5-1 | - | CASSGGTGDYGYTF | TGCGCCAGCAGCGGCGGGACAGGGGATTATGGCTACACCTTC
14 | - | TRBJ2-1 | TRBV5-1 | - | CASSLEGESDEQFF | TGCGCCAGCAGCTTAGAAGGGGAAAGCGATGAGCAGTTCTTC
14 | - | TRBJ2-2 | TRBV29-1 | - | CSVDARGDTGELFF | TGCAGCGTTGATGCCCGTGGGGACACCGGGGAGCTGTTTTTT
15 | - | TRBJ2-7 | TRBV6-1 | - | CASSEEEGNPYEQYF | TGTGCCAGCAGTGAAGAGGAGGGGAACCCCTACGAGCAGTACTTC
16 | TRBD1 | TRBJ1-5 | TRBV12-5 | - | CASGRTGQGFNQPQHF | TGTGCTAGTGGTAGGACGGGACAGGGCTTCAATCAGCCCCAGCATTTT
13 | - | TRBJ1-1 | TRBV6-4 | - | CASSKMLNTEAFF | TGTGCCAGCAGTAAAATGTTGAACACTGAAGCTTTCTTT
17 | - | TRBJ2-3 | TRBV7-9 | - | CASSLEGGAALTDTQYF | TGTGCCAGCAGCTTAGAGGGCGGGGCAGCCCTCACAGATACGCAGTATTTT
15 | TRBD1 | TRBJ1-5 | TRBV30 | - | CASTETGHSNQPQHF | TGTGCCTCAACGGAGACAGGGCATAGCAATCAGCCCCAGCATTTT
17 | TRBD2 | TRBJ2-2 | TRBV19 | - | CASRLTSGRAGTGELFF | TGTGCCAGTAGGCTGACTAGCGGGAGGGCCGGGACCGGGGAGCTGTTTTTT
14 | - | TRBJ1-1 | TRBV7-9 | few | CASSLEGIGTEAFF | TGTGCCAGCAGCTTAGAAGGGATCGGCACTGAAGCTTTCTTT
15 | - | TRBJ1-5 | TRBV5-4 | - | CASSTDAGVGQPQHF | TGTGCCAGCAGCACTGACGCGGGGGTTGGTCAGCCCCAGCATTTT
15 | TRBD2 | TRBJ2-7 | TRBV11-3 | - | CASSLGGGVLREQYF | TGTGCCAGCAGCTTAGGGGGGGGAGTACTACGAGAGCAGTACTTC
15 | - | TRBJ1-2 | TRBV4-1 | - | CASSQGSQGTYGYTF | TGCGCCAGCAGCCAAGGGAGTCAGGGAACCTATGGCTACACCTTC
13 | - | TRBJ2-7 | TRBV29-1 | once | CSVVSVGSYEQYF | TGCAGCGTTGTTAGCGTGGGGTCCTACGAGCAGTACTTC
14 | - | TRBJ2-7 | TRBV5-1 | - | CASSREGGKYEQYF | TGCGCCAGCAGCCGTGAGGGGGGGAAATACGAGCAGTACTTC
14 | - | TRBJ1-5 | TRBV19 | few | CASRPTDANQPQHF | TGTGCCAGTAGGCCGACCGATGCCAATCAGCCCCAGCATTTT
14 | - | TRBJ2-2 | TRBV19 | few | CASSMQENTGELFF | TGTGCCAGTAGTATGCAGGAGAACACCGGGGAGCTGTTTTTT
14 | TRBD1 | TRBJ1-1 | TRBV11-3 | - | CASSLTTGGPEAFF | TGTGCCAGCAGCCTTACGACAGGGGGCCCTGAAGCTTTCTTT
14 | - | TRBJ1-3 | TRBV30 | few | CAWSGTDSGNTIYF | TGTGCCTGGAGTGGGACAGACTCTGGAAACACCATATATTTT
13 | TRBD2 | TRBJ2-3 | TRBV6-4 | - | CASSREGGDTQYF | TGTGCCAGCAGTAGGGAGGGAGGCGATACGCAGTATTTT
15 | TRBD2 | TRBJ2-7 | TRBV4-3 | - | CASSQVGTSGYEQYF | TGCGCCAGCAGCCAAGTTGGGACTAGCGGCTACGAGCAGTACTTC
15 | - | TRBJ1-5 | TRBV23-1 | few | CASTPDGESNQPQHF | TGCGCCAGCACCCCGGACGGGGAGAGCAATCAGCCCCAGCATTTT